A single sample gave rise to the 32 T cell receptor beta chains below, sequenced in a study of stem cell transplantation in POMP-related autoinflammatory disease. The assay was immunoSEQ multiplex PCR, and TCRdb's table has in-frame clones only and misses some. This table has tens of thousands of clones, under 95% appearing once. The sequencing used CD4+ T cells from PBMCs, collected after stem cell transplantation. These receptors were taken from a human patient with POMP-related autoinflammation and immune dysregulation (PRAID). A share of the T cells may be of graft donor origin.

The chain has TRBV2 and TRBJ2-6; TRBD1 is a possible D gene (6 bases). Per the germline V gene, CDR1 is SNHLY and CDR2 is FYNNEI. V was clipped by 6 bases and J by 0 bases, with 12 bases between them. This CDR3 spans 16 amino acids. The CDR3 loop is CASSRDNHSGANVLTF. DNA for the CDR3: TGTGCCAGCAGCAGGGACAACCACTCTGGGGCCAACGTCCTGACTTTC.

The chain has TRBV6-5 and TRBJ2-5, with 8 bases that match TRBD1. V dropped 5 bases and J dropped 2; count of bases not matched to a gene: 4. The germline gives CDR1 MNHEY, CDR2 SVGAGI. The CDR3 loop spans 14 amino acids. The CDR3 DNA follows: TGTGCCAGCAGTCGGGACAGGATTCAAGAGACCCAGTACTTC. Its protein product is CASSRDRIQETQYF.

The chain is built from TRBV7-6 and TRBJ1-4, with D unclear. This CDR3 region has 15 residues. CDR1 is SGHVS, CDR2 FNYEAQ, per germline. V gave up 5 bases and J gave up 8 bases, with 18 bases separating them. CDR3 sequence (DNA): TGTGCCAGCAGCACCGCCGGAGGGAGTCGCGAAAAACTGTTTTTT. This codes for CASSTAGGSREKLFF.

CDR3 DNA sequence: TGTGCCAGTATCGTCAGGGGCGTTGGAACTGAAGCTTTCTTT. It codes for CASIVRGVGTEAFF. This chain uses TRBV19 with TRBJ1-1, with D possibly TRBD1 on 6 matching bases. The CDR3 extends over 14 amino acids. V was trimmed by 7 bases and J by 5 bases, leaving 17 bases between them. The germline gives CDR1 LNHDA, CDR2 SQIVND (reference sequence).

The chain is built from TRBV28 and TRBJ2-7; D is possibly TRBD2 (6 bases). The CDR3 is 15 amino acids. In germline, CDR1 is MDHEN, CDR2 SYDVKM. The V end was cut by 6 bases, the J end by 0 bases, with 15 bases between. The CDR3 DNA follows: TGTGCCAGCAGCCCACCCGGGACTGGCTCCTACGAGCAGTACTTC. It specifies CASSPPGTGSYEQYF.

CDR3 nucleotides: TGTGCCAGCAGTTCTAGGGGAGGCTACTACTACAATGAGCAGTTCTTC. Protein product: CASSSRGGYYYNEQFF. The chain carries TRBV28 and TRBJ2-1; D is possibly TRBD2 (6 bases). Trimming cost V 4 bases and J 3 bases, with 16 bases left between them. The CDR3 contains 16 residues. Germline assignment: CDR1 MDHEN and CDR2 SYDVKM. Full variable domain (remainder filled in from reference TRBV28 and TRBJ2-1): DVKVTQSSRYLVKRTGEKVFLECVQDMDHENMFWYRQDPGLGLRLIYFSYDVKMKEKGDIPEGYSVSREKKERFSLILESASTNQTSMYLCASSSRGGYYYNEQFFGPGTRLTVL.

This chain uses TRBV6-5 with TRBJ1-6, with a weak D call TRBD1 (5 bases). With 5 bases removed from V and 7 bases from J, the gap between germline ends came to 9 bases. The CDR3 is 13 amino acids. CDR1 is MNHEY, CDR2 SVGAGI, per germline. This chain's CDR3 is CASSRDANSPLHF. CDR3 coding DNA: TGTGCCAGCAGTAGGGACGCGAATTCACCCCTCCACTTT.

J is TRBJ1-3 and V is TRBV9; 7 bases are shared with TRBD1. The CDR3 is made up of 15 amino acids. Germline trimming cut 1 base from V and 3 bases from J; bases unmatched to any gene: 4. In germline, CDR1 is SGDLS, CDR2 YYNGEE. The CDR3 nucleotides read TGTGCCAGCAGCGTAAGGGGGGACAGTGGAAACACCATATATTTT. Protein: CASSVRGDSGNTIYF.

This clone was observed a handful of times. The chain links TRBV7-9 to TRBJ1-1; maybe TRBD1 (6 bases). Trimming shortened V by 5 bases and J by 4 bases, and 17 bases separated the two germline ends. Germline V CDR1 and CDR2: SEHNR, FQNEAQ (reference sequence). CDR3 length: 15 amino acids. The CDR3, as DNA: TGTGCCAGCAGCCCTGCCCCAGGGGTTGTCACTGAAGCTTTCTTT. Amino acid sequence: CASSPAPGVVTEAFF.

V usage is TRBV6-5 and J usage is TRBJ1-1; perhaps TRBD1 as D (6 bases). This CDR3 contains 14 residues. V lost 6 bases and J 1 base, leaving 12 bases between the germline ends. Germline-derived CDR1 and CDR2 are MNHEY and SVGAGI. CDR3 amino acids: CASSLTGPNTEAFF. CDR3 in DNA: TGTGCCAGCAGCCTGACAGGACCGAACACTGAAGCTTTCTTT.

The chain is built from TRBV7-8 and TRBJ2-7; D perhaps matches TRBD2 (6 bases). The CDR3 spans 16 residues. V lost 2 bases to trimming and J lost 0 bases, with 14 bases between them. Germline CDR1 and CDR2: SGHVS and FQNEAQ. The chain's CDR3 is CASSLSSPGLSYEQYF. The CDR3 coding sequence is TGTGCCAGCAGCTTATCCTCCCCGGGACTCTCCTACGAGCAGTACTTC.

The chain employs TRBV7-3 and TRBJ2-5, with D perhaps assigned TRBD1 or TRBD2 (5 bases each). Trimming took off 5 bases at V and 4 bases at J, with 11 bases between the two ends. Germline lookup yields CDR1 SGHTA and CDR2 FQGTGA. The CDR3 covers 13 residues. The CDR3 loop is CASSRGQGETQYF. CDR3 bases: TGTGCCAGCAGCCGGGGCCAGGGAGAGACCCAGTACTTC.

The V call is TRBV2, the J call TRBJ2-1; 7 positions match TRBD1. Germline CDR1 is SNHLY and CDR2 is FYNNEI. The V gene end was trimmed by 4 bases and the J gene end by 4 bases; junction bases not matched to a gene: 1. This CDR3 is 13 amino acids long. The CDR3: CASSAQGYNEQFF. As DNA, the CDR3 is TGTGCCAGCAGTGCACAGGGGTACAATGAGCAGTTCTTC.

The gene calls are TRBV29-1 and TRBJ1-4, with D possibly being TRBD1 (6 bases). V was cut by 5 bases and J by 5 bases, with 18 bases left in between. CDR3 length equals 15 residues. Per the germline V gene, CDR1 is SQVTM and CDR2 is ANQGSEA. CDR3 DNA sequence: TGCAGCGTTCTGACAGGCGGGGGTGGAAATGAAAAACTGTTTTTT. It yields the protein CSVLTGGGGNEKLFF.

The chain couples TRBV7-9 to TRBJ2-4; 10 bases are a match to TRBD1. The CDR3 spans 16 residues. Trimming cost V 3 bases and J 4 bases; bases outside gene matches: 6. Looked up from germline, CDR1 is SEHNR and CDR2 is FQNEAQ (reference sequence). CDR3 residues: CASSLRQGASKNIQYF. CDR3 coding DNA: TGTGCCAGCAGCTTGAGACAGGGGGCATCGAAAAACATTCAGTACTTC.

The chain joins TRBV5-1 to TRBJ1-2; tentative D call: TRBD1 (5 bases). Per the germline V gene, CDR1 is SGHRS and CDR2 is YFSETQ. The CDR3 consists of 15 residues. Trimming pared 4 bases from V and 7 bases from J, leaving 20 bases between. The CDR3 loop reads CASSLPGGTASGYTF. CDR3 nucleotide sequence: TGCGCCAGCAGCCTCCCCGGGGGGACGGCATCTGGCTACACCTTC.

In DNA form, the CDR3 reads TGTGCCAGCAGCGTAGAGGTTGGGGAGACCCAGTACTTC. This codes for CASSVEVGETQYF. The chain recombines TRBV9 with TRBJ2-5, with D unclear. Trimming stripped 0 bases from V and 5 bases from J, with 8 bases between. The CDR3 runs to 13 residues. Germline V lookup: CDR1 SGDLS, CDR2 YYNGEE.

The genes are TRBV28 and TRBJ1-4; D remains ambiguous. From germline, CDR1 is MDHEN and CDR2 SYDVKM. CDR3 length equals 13 residues. V lost 2 bases to trimming and J lost 8 bases, with 9 bases between them. The CDR3 is CASSLRGGEKLFF. The CDR3 DNA follows: TGTGCCAGCAGTTTACGGGGTGGGGAAAAACTGTTTTTT.

The rearrangement links TRBV6-1 to TRBJ2-4, with 7 nucleotides matching TRBD2. CDR1 and CDR2 from the germline V gene are MNHNS and SASEGT. With V trimmed by 3 bases and J by 0 bases, 5 bases remained unmatched. CDR3 length equals 16 residues. The CDR3 DNA is TGTGCCAGCAGTGACAGGGCTAGCGGAGCCAAAAACATTCAGTACTTC. Translation gives CASSDRASGAKNIQYF.

The V and J genes are TRBV18 and TRBJ2-7; the D call may be TRBD1 or TRBD2 (5 bases each). The CDR3 sequence is 13 residues long. CDR1 and CDR2 from the germline V gene are KGHSH and LQKENI. The V gene lost 3 bases and the J gene lost 4 bases, with 10 bases spanning the gap. The CDR3 sequence: CASSPRDGYEQYV. CDR3 nucleotide sequence: TGTGCCAGCTCACCTCGGGACGGGTACGAGCAGTACGTC.

The rearrangement joins TRBV30 to TRBJ2-6, with D unresolved. Germline CDR1 reads GTSNPN; CDR2 reads SVGIG (reference sequence). V lost 4 bases to trimming and J lost 0 bases, with 7 bases between them. The CDR3 loop spans 14 amino acids. The CDR3 DNA reads TGTGCCTGGACGAGGAGCTCTGGGGCCAACGTCCTGACTTTC. Encoded protein: CAWTRSSGANVLTF.

The genes are TRBV3-1 (or the pseudogene TRBV3-2) and TRBJ1-3; the D is unclear. Germline V lookup: CDR1 LGHDT, CDR2 YNNKEL (reference sequence). The CDR3 is 18 residues long. Trimming stripped 0 bases from V and 0 bases from J, with 15 bases between. CDR3 region: CASSQDSPRFNSGNTIYF. CDR3 in DNA: TGTGCCAGCAGCCAAGATTCCCCCAGATTCAACTCTGGAAACACCATATATTTT.

The rearrangement uses TRBV5-1 and TRBJ2-7, with D uncertain. The V gene lost 4 bases and the J gene lost 5 bases, with 13 bases spanning the gap. The CDR3 length is 13 residues. Germline assignment: CDR1 SGHRS and CDR2 YFSETQ. The CDR3 nucleotides are TGCGCCAGCAGCCCCCAGGTAGGGAACGAGCAGTACTTC. Translating gives CASSPQVGNEQYF. Using reference TRBV5-1 and TRBJ2-7 for the parts outside the CDR3, the full variable domain is KAGVTQTPRYLIKTRGQQVTLSCSPISGHRSVSWYQQTPGQGLQFLFEYFSETQRNKGNFPGRFSGRQFSNSRSEMNVSTLELGDSALYLCASSPQVGNEQYFGPGTRLTVT.

The chain employs TRBV5-6 and TRBJ2-7; D assignment may be TRBD1 or TRBD2 (7 bases each). Trimming removed 4 bases at V and 4 bases at J, with 27 bases between. CDR1 and CDR2 from the germline V gene are SGHDT and YYEEEE. The CDR3 runs 18 residues. As DNA, the CDR3 is TGTGCCAGCAGCCTAACGTTCAGGGGGGGTCCCACCCTATACGAGCAGTACGTC. Protein sequence: CASSLTFRGGPTLYEQYV.

The rearrangement uses TRBV4-1 and TRBJ2-7; D not resolved. The CDR3 is 14 residues long. V was pared by 1 base and J by 3 bases, with 10 bases between. The germline V gene has CDR1 MGHRA and CDR2 YSYEKL. CDR3 nucleotide sequence: TGCGCCAGCAGCCAAGCTAGTAAGCGCTACGAGCAGTACTTC. Translating it yields CASSQASKRYEQYF.

This chain joins TRBV7-9 and TRBJ2-7, with 9 positions matching TRBD2. The CDR3 spans 13 residues. The V and J ends lost 1 base and 5 bases, in that order; junction bases with no gene match: 0. Germline CDR1 is SEHNR and CDR2 is FQNEAQ (reference sequence). CDR3: CASSLVAGDEQYF. The CDR3 nucleotides are TGTGCCAGCAGCTTAGTAGCGGGAGACGAGCAGTACTTC.

The rearrangement uses TRBV14 and TRBJ2-7; D might be TRBD1 (6 bases). The CDR3 sequence is 12 residues long. V dropped 8 bases and J dropped 2 bases, with 10 bases sitting between them. The germline V gene has CDR1 SGHDN and CDR2 FVKESK. This chain's CDR3 is CASLQGPYEQYF. CDR3 DNA: TGTGCCAGCCTACAGGGTCCCTACGAGCAGTACTTC.

The V and J genes are TRBV6-1 and TRBJ1-5; D remains ambiguous. Germline V gene lookup returns CDR1 MNHNS and CDR2 SASEGT. Trimming took off 1 base at V and 4 bases at J, with 8 bases between the two ends. This CDR3 is 14 amino acids long. The CDR3 sequence is CASSEGGGNQPQHF. DNA of the CDR3: TGTGCCAGCAGTGAAGGGGGAGGGAATCAGCCCCAGCATTTT.

This rearrangement joins TRBV7-8 to TRBJ1-5, with 8 nucleotides matching TRBD1. V was clipped by 4 bases and J by 9 bases; unmatched bases: 11. CDR1 SGHVS and CDR2 FQNEAQ come from the germline V gene. The CDR3 runs to 15 residues. The CDR3 spells CASSSPGRGLWPQHF. The DNA of the CDR3 is TGTGCCAGCAGCTCCCCGGGCAGGGGGCTCTGGCCCCAGCATTTT.

V and J are TRBV6-5 and TRBJ2-3, with TRBD2 as a possible D gene (6 bases). This CDR3 region has 15 residues. Trimming pared 0 bases from V and 4 bases from J, leaving 11 bases between. Germline CDR1 MNHEY, CDR2 SVGAGI. Here the CDR3 DNA reads TGTGCCAGCAGTTACTCGGGCAGGGAGGCAGATACGCAGTATTTT. Residues: CASSYSGREADTQYF.

DNA of the CDR3: TGTGCCAGCAGCTTTGGGCGGGGCGGCACAGATACGCAGTATTTT. Translating it yields CASSFGRGGTDTQYF. The rearrangement uses TRBV2 and TRBJ2-3, with D perhaps TRBD2 (6 bases). V lost 6 bases and J lost 1, with 14 bases in between. The CDR3 covers 15 residues. CDR1 is SNHLY, CDR2 FYNNEI, per germline.

Notes on this clone: An end of the junction does not agree with germline; a read error may underlie this. The chain combines TRBV24-1 with TRBJ2-1; TRBD2 matches 11 bases. The CDR3 runs to 16 residues. Germline V lookup: CDR1 KGHDR, CDR2 SFDVKD. The CDR3 nucleotides are TGTGCCACTAGTGGGGCTAGCGGGAGGAACTACAATGAGCAGTTCTTC. It is translated as CATSGASGRNYNEQFF.